The TCR beta chain under discussion was sequenced for a study of T cells in Graves' hyperthyroidism and ophthalmopathy. This clonotype has only a few counts. The CDR3 runs 14 residues. The germline V gene has CDR1 MNHNY and CDR2 SVGAGI (reference sequence). The V gene lost 1 base and the J gene lost 8 bases, with 14 bases spanning the gap. The CDR3 regions of TCR beta were amplified from RNA transcripts. TCR CDR3 regions were first amplified by RT-PCR with HTBI primers. TCRdb reprocessed the multiplex PCR reads with MiXCR, giving one entry per CDR3 protein. The data hold over 700,000 distinct CDR3 sequences, with around 20% observed a single time.

The TCR originated in a woman in her 50s with Graves' hyperthyroidism that later progressed to Graves' ophthalmopathy. What was sequenced was blood. This chain uses TRBV6-6 with TRBJ1-1; unclear D gene. The CDR3 DNA sequence: TGTGCCAGCAGTTACTTTACAGAGGCGGGGGAAGCTTTCTTT. It codes for CASSYFTEAGEAFF.